The entry below describes one T cell receptor (beta chain). Its matching antigen is unknown. Reverse transcription of roughly 0.5 to 1 ug RNA was carried out with random hexamers. TCRdb itself ran the immunoSEQ multiplex PCR reads through MiXCR, one entry per CDR3 protein. The table shows about 150,000 distinct CDR3 sequences, with 90% to 95% occurring only once. In germline, CDR1 is LGHDT, CDR2 YNNKEL (reference sequence). Trimming took off 5 bases at V and 0 bases at J, with 5 bases between the two ends. There are 14 residues in the CDR3. Sequencing of TCR beta was undertaken in CD8+ and CD4+ T cells derived from blood. This record belongs to a study of CD8 T cells in Susac syndrome. Notes on the study in general: The CD4+ T cell repertoires that were profiled in Susac syndrome showed no clonal expansion.

The J gene is TRBJ2-6, the V gene TRBV3-1, with D unclear. This TCR was sampled from a human donor with Susac syndrome. Material for sequencing was CD4+ T cells from PBMCs. The CDR3 DNA reads TGTGCCAGCAGCGGTCACTCTGGGGCCAACGTCCTGACTTTC. Translating it yields CASSGHSGANVLTF.